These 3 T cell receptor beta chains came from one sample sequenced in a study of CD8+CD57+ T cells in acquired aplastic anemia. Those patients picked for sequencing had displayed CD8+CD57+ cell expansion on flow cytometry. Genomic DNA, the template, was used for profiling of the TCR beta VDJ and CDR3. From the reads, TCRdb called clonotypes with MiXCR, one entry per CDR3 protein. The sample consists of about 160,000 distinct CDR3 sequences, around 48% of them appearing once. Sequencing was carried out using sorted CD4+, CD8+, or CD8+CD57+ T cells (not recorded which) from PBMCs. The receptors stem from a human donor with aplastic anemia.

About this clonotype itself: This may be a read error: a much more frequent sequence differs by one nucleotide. CDR3 region: CASSQYNGREETQYF. The DNA of the CDR3 is TGTGCCAGCAGCCAATATAACGGACGGGAAGAGACCCAGTACTTC. The chain combines TRBV15 with TRBJ2-5; unclear D gene. Germline V gene data show CDR1 as LNHNV and CDR2 as YYDKDF (reference sequence). There are 15 residues in the CDR3. Looking up the rest from reference TRBV15 and TRBJ2-5 gives the full variable domain: DAMVIQNPRYQVTQFGKPVTLSCSQTLNHNVMYWYQQKSSQAPKLLFHYYDKDFNNEADTPDNFQSRRPNTSFCFLDIRSPGLGDTAMYLCASSQYNGREETQYFGPGTRLLVL.

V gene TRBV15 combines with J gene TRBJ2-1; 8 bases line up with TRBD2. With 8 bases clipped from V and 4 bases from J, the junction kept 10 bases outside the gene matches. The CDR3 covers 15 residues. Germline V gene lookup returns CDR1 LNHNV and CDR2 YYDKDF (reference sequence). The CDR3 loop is CATRSGTSDYNEQFF. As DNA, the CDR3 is TGTGCCACCCGTTCCGGGACTAGTGATTACAATGAGCAGTTCTTC.

CDR3 protein: CASSQSGQGAYGYTF. The CDR3 DNA follows: TGTGCCAGCAGCCAATCCGGACAGGGGGCCTATGGCTACACCTTC. The chain carries TRBV4-2 and TRBJ1-2; 11 nucleotides line up with TRBD1. The CDR3 spans 15 residues. Germline CDR1 reads LGHNA; CDR2 reads YNFKEQ. Trimming at V came to 2 bases and at J to 4 bases, leaving 3 bases not matched to a gene.